What follows are 22 T cell receptor beta chains derived from one specimen sequenced in a study of molecular identifiers for immune sequencing clone quantification. TCRdb ran MiXCR on the PCR reads and lists one entry per CDR3 protein. This sample has 85,000 to 120,000 distinct CDR3 sequences, with under 40% found just once. The sample was naive CD8+ T cells from blood, with Jurkat cell RNA spiked in. Subset indicated: FACS-sorted CD8+CD4-CCR7+CD45RA+ naive T cells. Receptors were obtained from a human donor in good health. Some libraries in this study had Jurkat cell RNA spiked in.

This clonotype was seen a single time. A much larger clone differs by one base, so this may be a read error. The rearrangement links TRBV27 to TRBJ2-7, with 9 bases lining up with TRBD1. The CDR3 runs to 13 residues. Germline V gene data show CDR1 as MNHEY and CDR2 as SMNVEV (reference sequence). Losses at the gene ends were 11 bases for V and 3 bases for J; bases not matched to a gene: 8. The CDR3 sequence: CACAGTGYYEQYF. In nucleotides, the CDR3 is TGTGCCTGCGCCGGGACAGGGTACTACGAGCAGTACTTC.

This clonotype was counted between two and nine times. This chain connects TRBV29-1 to TRBJ2-2; perhaps TRBD1 as D (6 bases). Trimming took 7 bases from V and 7 from J, leaving 16 bases between them. The germline V gene has CDR1 SQVTM and CDR2 ANQGSEA. The CDR3 has 13 residues. This CDR3 is CSALGDIGGELFF. The DNA of the CDR3 is TGCAGCGCGCTAGGGGACATTGGCGGGGAGCTGTTTTTT.

With respect to this clonotype: Germline and junction disagree at one end, which may indicate a read error. The chain recombines TRBV5-3 with TRBJ2-7, with D perhaps given as TRBD1 or TRBD2 (5 bases each). TRBV5-3 carries the ORF label, with uncertain function. The CDR3 loop spans 13 amino acids. The CDR3 region is CASSLSPRDGQYF. CDR3 sequence (DNA): TGTGCCAGCAGCTTGAGTCCCAGGGACGGGCAGTACTTC.

V is TRBV7-2 and J is TRBJ2-7, with 7 positions matching TRBD2. The CDR3 is 13 residues long. V was pared by 5 bases and J by 6 bases, with 7 bases of the junction left unmatched. CDR1 and CDR2 (germline): SGHTA, FQGNSA. The CDR3 nucleotides read TGTGCCAGCAGCGAAGGACTAGGAGTCGAGCAGTACTTC. Its protein is CASSEGLGVEQYF.

This clonotype was seen more than once but under ten times. The CDR3 is CSAHGVSDTQYF. The CDR3 DNA reads as TGCAGTGCCCATGGAGTCTCTGATACGCAGTATTTT. This chain joins TRBV20-1 and TRBJ2-3; D remains unclear. Germline V gene lookup returns CDR1 DFQATT and CDR2 SNEGSKA (reference sequence). V lost 6 bases, J lost 6 bases, and 13 bases lay in between. The CDR3 is 12 amino acids.

Notes on this clonotype: This may arise from a read error, as a much more abundant clone is one base away. The chain is built from TRBV28 and TRBJ1-5; 7 positions match TRBD1. V was pared by 6 bases and J by 1 base, with 12 bases of the junction left unmatched. This CDR3 is built from 17 residues. The V gene's germline CDR1 is MDHEN and CDR2 SYDVKM. DNA of the CDR3: TGTGCCAGCAGCACTCTTACAGGGGCACTGAGCAATCAGCCCCAGCATTTT. Translating it yields CASSTLTGALSNQPQHF.

This clonotype occurred many times. The genes are TRBV28 and TRBJ2-3; D unclear. Trimming shortened V by 6 bases and J by 4 bases, and 17 bases separated the two germline ends. CDR1 is MDHEN, CDR2 SYDVKM, per germline. The length of the CDR3 is 15 residues. Here the CDR3 reads CASSPTTARADTQYF. CDR3 nucleotide sequence: TGTGCCAGCAGCCCTACAACGGCCCGGGCAGATACGCAGTATTTT.

This clonotype has just a few counts. V usage is TRBV20-1 and J usage is TRBJ2-5; possible D gene TRBD2, 7 bases. V shed 4 bases and J shed 5 bases, with 20 bases lying between them. CDR1 is DFQATT and CDR2 is SNEGSKA in the germline V gene (reference sequence). The length of the CDR3 is 15 residues. The CDR3 here is CSANFPAGDKETQYF. CDR3 bases: TGCAGTGCTAACTTTCCGGCGGGGGACAAGGAGACCCAGTACTTC.

This clonotype was observed a handful of times. This chain joins TRBV28 and TRBJ2-7; D perhaps matches TRBD2 (6 bases). The CDR3 covers 13 residues. Germline V gene lookup returns CDR1 MDHEN and CDR2 SYDVKM. V lost 6 bases to trimming and J lost 4 bases, with 13 bases between them. Here the CDR3 DNA reads TGTGCCAGCAGGGCTAGCGTTCATTACGAGCAGTACTTC. Translated: CASRASVHYEQYF.

This clonotype was detected only a few times. The chain combines TRBV23-1 with TRBJ1-1; TRBD1 agrees at 7 bases. TRBV23-1 is designated an ORF whose function remains uncertain. Trimming at V came to 4 bases and at J to 1 base, leaving 6 bases not matched to a gene. The CDR3 length is 15 residues. The CDR3 region has the DNA TGCGCCAGCAGTCCGGCTGGACAGGAGAACACTGAAGCTTTCTTT. Encoded protein: CASSPAGQENTEAFF.

This clonotype was seen a single time. The junction departs from germline at one end; a sequencing error may be responsible. This chain links TRBV12-3 or TRBV12-4 with TRBJ1-4; no clear D gene. CDR3 length equals 14 residues. The CDR3 sequence is CSSSFVTANEKLFF. The CDR3 nucleotides read TGTTCCAGCAGTTTTGTGACGGCAAATGAAAAACTGTTTTTT.

The chain uses TRBV4-2 and TRBJ2-7; a weak D match, TRBD2 (5 bases). Trimming pared 0 bases from V and 3 bases from J, leaving 15 bases between. This CDR3 is built from 16 residues. Germline-derived CDR1 and CDR2 are LGHNA and YNFKEQ. The CDR3 DNA reads TGTGCCAGCAGCCAAGATTGGGCAGGTCGGGGCTACGAGCAGTACTTC. Protein: CASSQDWAGRGYEQYF.

This clonotype occurred a few times. This chain uses TRBV6-2 or TRBV6-3 with TRBJ2-3, with a weak D call TRBD2 (5 bases). V was pared by 5 bases and J by 5 bases, with 17 bases between. Germline lookup yields CDR1 MNHEY and CDR2 SVGEGT. The CDR3 has 15 residues. This CDR3 is CASSVARTLRDTQYF. The CDR3 DNA reads TGTGCCAGCAGTGTCGCGAGGACTCTACGAGATACGCAGTATTTT.

This clonotype has only a few counts. The rearrangement uses TRBV6-1 and TRBJ1-5; D uncertain. Germline loops: CDR1 MNHNS, CDR2 SASEGT. This CDR3 region has 14 residues. V was shortened by 10 bases and J by 0 bases, with 13 bases between the two germline ends. The CDR3: CATTPAYSNQPQHF. The CDR3 DNA sequence: TGTGCCACCACCCCAGCTTATAGCAATCAGCCCCAGCATTTT.

This clonotype was counted between two and nine times. J is TRBJ2-3 and V is TRBV9; D is ambiguous. The germline V gene has CDR1 SGDLS and CDR2 YYNGEE. Between the trimmed V and J ends, which lost 0 bases and 1 base, there was a span of 18 bases. The CDR3 consists of 18 residues. The CDR3 sequence: CASSVASDWADGTDTQYF. As DNA, the CDR3 is TGTGCCAGCAGCGTAGCTTCCGACTGGGCGGACGGCACAGATACGCAGTATTTT.

The count of this clonotype is one. One end of the junction fails to match germline, which may point to a read error. The genes are TRBV6-2 or TRBV6-3 and TRBJ1-3; possible D gene TRBD1, 6 bases. CDR1 and CDR2 from the germline V gene are MNHEY and SVGEGT. CDR3 size: 14 residues. The CDR3 nucleotides are TGTGCCAGCAGAAGACAGGACTCTGGAAACACCAAATATTTT. This encodes CASRRQDSGNTKYF.

Points on this clonotype: A much larger clone sits a single nucleotide away, making a read error possible. The chain links TRBV6-5 to TRBJ2-3, with D unresolved. CDR3 length: 15 amino acids. The V gene's germline CDR1 is MNHEY and CDR2 SVGAGI. Here the CDR3 DNA reads TGTGCCTGCAGTTACGAAGCATTGGGAACAGATACGCAGTATTTT. Its protein is CACSYEALGTDTQYF.

CDR3 bases: TGTGCCAGCAGCGACAGGTATAATGAAAAACTGTTTTTT. It is translated as CASSDRYNEKLFF. The genes are TRBV6-2 or TRBV6-3 and TRBJ1-4, with D possibly TRBD1 on 6 matching bases. V was pared by 6 bases and J by 4 bases, with 9 bases between. From germline, CDR1 is MNHEY and CDR2 SVGEGT. CDR3 length equals 13 residues.

The table lists this clonotype with a count of one. One end of the junction fails to match germline, which may point to a read error. The V and J genes are TRBV24-1 and TRBJ2-2, with 7 bases fitting TRBD1. Germline loops: CDR1 KGHDR, CDR2 SFDVKD. This CDR3 spans 15 amino acids. The CDR3 protein is CATSDNRGSTGEPFF. DNA of the CDR3: TGTGCCACCAGTGATAACAGGGGAAGCACCGGGGAGCCGTTTTTT.

The chain recombines TRBV7-6 with TRBJ2-7; D call uncertain. The germline gives CDR1 SGHVS, CDR2 FNYEAQ. The length of the CDR3 is 14 residues. V was shortened by 4 bases and J by 1 base, with 11 bases between the two germline ends. CDR3 protein: CASSSARGSYEQYF. The CDR3 DNA follows: TGTGCCAGCAGCTCCGCGCGCGGATCCTACGAGCAGTACTTC.

The table lists this clonotype with a count of one. Because the CDR3's place on the DNA is in doubt, the DNA is left out and the CDR3 is given as listed by TCRdb. The chain carries TRBV27 and TRBJ2-2; the table's D call TRBD1 went unverified against the DNA. Germline CDR1 is MNHEY and CDR2 is SMNVEV (reference sequence). The CDR3 is made up of 16 amino acids, end residues included. The CDR3 loop reads CASSRFGTGSTGELVF.

For this clonotype: The junction shows a germline mismatch at one end, possibly a read error. The chain uses TRBV11-2 and TRBJ1-4, with unresolved D. The CDR3 runs 16 residues. Germline V CDR1 and CDR2: SGHAT, FQNNGV. Here the CDR3 reads CASSLGGLGTNEKLLF. CDR3 DNA sequence: TGTGCCAGCAGCTTAGGAGGGCTGGGAACTAATGAAAAACTGTTATTT.